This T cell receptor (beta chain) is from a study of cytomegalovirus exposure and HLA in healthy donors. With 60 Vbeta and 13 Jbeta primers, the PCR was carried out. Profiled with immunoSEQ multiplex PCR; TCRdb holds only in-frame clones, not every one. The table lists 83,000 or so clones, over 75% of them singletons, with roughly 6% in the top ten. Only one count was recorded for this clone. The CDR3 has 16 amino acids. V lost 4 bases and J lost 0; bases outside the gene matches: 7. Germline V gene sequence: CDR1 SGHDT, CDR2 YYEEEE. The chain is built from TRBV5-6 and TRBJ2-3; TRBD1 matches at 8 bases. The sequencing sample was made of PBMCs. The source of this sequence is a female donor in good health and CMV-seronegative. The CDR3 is CASSVYQGASTDTQYF. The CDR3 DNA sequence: TGTGCCAGCAGCGTGTACCAGGGGGCGAGCACAGATACGCAGTATTTT.